A selection of T cell receptor beta chains follows, all from one sample in a study of radiation and T cells in renal cell carcinoma. The table came from immunoSEQ multiplex PCR; TCRdb's copy has only in-frame clones and leaves some out. The table includes about 140,000 clones, roughly 90% detected once. The sequences come from blood, collected from a patient whose treatment included radiotherapy and nephrectomy. The source is a woman in her fifties or sixties with renal cell carcinoma. Each CDR3 is given with its conserved first and last residue. The D gene is left open where the match is weak. Some rows mark clone size as missing; the rest say once, few, many or name a class of expanded clone.

CDR3 length,J gene,clone size,D gene,V gene,CDR3 protein,CDR3 DNA
15,TRBJ1-3,NA,NA,TRBV28,CASSSEGVSGNTIYF,TGTGCCAGCAGTTCCGAGGGCGTATCTGGAAACACCATATATTTT
15,TRBJ1-2,NA,NA,TRBV5-1,CASSLGGGQRYGYTF,TGCGCCAGCAGCTTGGGTGGGGGGCAGCGCTATGGCTACACCTTC
13,TRBJ1-1,NA,NA,TRBV5-8,CASSLSWGSEAFF,TGTGCCAGCAGCTTGTCGTGGGGCTCTGAAGCTTTCTTT
15,TRBJ1-4,NA,TRBD1,TRBV9,CASSVGQGRNEKLFF,TGTGCCAGCAGCGTAGGACAGGGCAGGAATGAAAAACTGTTTTTT
12,TRBJ2-1,NA,NA,TRBV19,CASSLSQGEQFF,TGTGCCAGTAGTCTTAGCCAGGGTGAGCAGTTCTTC
13,TRBJ2-1,NA,NA,TRBV10-1,CASSEDRYNEQFF,TGCGCCAGCAGTGAGGACAGATACAATGAGCAGTTCTTC
11,TRBJ2-7,NA,NA,TRBV25-1,CASSSVSEQYF,TGTGCCAGCTCTTCGGTCTCCGAGCAGTACTTC
13,TRBJ2-5,once,TRBD1,TRBV5-4,CASRSTGVETQYF,TGTGCCAGCAGATCGACAGGGGTAGAGACCCAGTACTTC
15,TRBJ2-1,few,NA,TRBV5-1,CASSGGLAGYNEQFF,TGCGCCAGCAGCGGGGGCCTGGCAGGGTACAATGAGCAGTTCTTC
13,TRBJ1-2,NA,NA,TRBV4-3,CASSQGRSGGYTF,TGCGCCAGCAGCCAAGGGAGGAGCGGCGGCTACACCTTC
14,TRBJ2-3,NA,NA,TRBV11-1,CASSPPGRRNTQYF,TGTGCCAGCAGCCCTCCGGGACGGAGGAATACGCAGTATTTT
13,TRBJ2-5,NA,NA,TRBV11-3,CASSLAGHETQYF,TGTGCCAGCAGCTTAGCCGGACATGAGACCCAGTACTTC
18,TRBJ2-5,NA,TRBD2,TRBV5-1,CASSFGTSGRLPQETQYF,TGCGCCAGCAGCTTCGGGACTAGCGGGAGGCTTCCCCAAGAGACCCAGTACTTC
18,TRBJ2-5,NA,NA,TRBV7-8,CASSLGTLGQSSGETQYF,TGTGCCAGCAGCTTAGGGACCCTCGGACAGTCCTCGGGGGAGACCCAGTACTTC
11,TRBJ2-5,NA,NA,TRBV2,CASRAAETQYF,TGTGCCAGCAGAGCAGCAGAGACCCAGTACTTC
15,TRBJ1-2,NA,NA,TRBV18,CASSQGSSSNYGYTF,TGTGCCAGCTCTCAGGGATCAAGTTCTAACTATGGCTACACCTTC
14,TRBJ2-1,few,NA,TRBV10-1,CASSEGSRVNEQFF,TGCGCCAGCAGTGAAGGGAGCAGGGTTAATGAGCAGTTCTTC
12,TRBJ1-2,NA,NA,TRBV5-1,CASSLAQSGYTF,TGCGCCAGCAGCTTGGCACAAAGCGGCTACACCTTC
15,TRBJ1-3,NA,TRBD1,TRBV5-1,CASSVDRVSGNTIYF,TGCGCCAGCAGCGTAGACAGGGTATCTGGAAACACCATATATTTT
16,TRBJ2-2,NA,TRBD1,TRBV7-7,CASSPRTGRDTGELFF,TGTGCCAGCAGCCCCCGGACAGGGCGGGACACCGGGGAGCTGTTTTTT
11,TRBJ2-2,NA,TRBD2,TRBV6-5,CASRGDGELFF,TGTGCCAGCCGGGGGGACGGGGAGCTGTTTTTT
14,TRBJ1-1,NA,NA,TRBV18,CASSRDRLGTEAFF,TGTGCCAGCTCACGAGACAGGTTGGGCACTGAAGCTTTCTTT
14,TRBJ1-5,once,NA,TRBV21-1,CASSGPGHNQPQHF,TGTGCCAGCAGCGGCCCGGGCCACAATCAGCCCCAGCATTTT
14,TRBJ2-7,once,NA,TRBV2,CASRSAVSSYEQYF,TGTGCCAGCAGATCGGCGGTAAGCTCCTACGAGCAGTACTTC
13,TRBJ1-5,NA,NA,TRBV28,CASEGYSNQPQHF,TGTGCCAGCGAGGGGTATAGCAATCAGCCCCAGCATTTT
14,TRBJ2-7,once,TRBD2,TRBV10-3,CAIMGTSGRYEQYF,TGTGCCATCATGGGGACTAGCGGGAGGTACGAGCAGTACTTC
14,TRBJ2-1,NA,NA,TRBV11-3,CASSLDYENNEQFF,TGTGCCAGCAGCTTAGATTACGAGAACAATGAGCAGTTCTTC
14,TRBJ2-3,NA,TRBD2,TRBV5-1,CASKPGLGTDTQYF,TGCGCCAGCAAGCCGGGACTAGGCACAGATACGCAGTATTTT
12,TRBJ2-7,NA,TRBD1,TRBV29-1,CSVDRGLGEQYF,TGCAGCGTTGACAGGGGGCTGGGGGAGCAGTACTTC
15,TRBJ2-1,NA,TRBD1,TRBV5-1,CASSLDSQGLNEQFF,TGCGCCAGCAGCTTGGACTCACAGGGGTTAAATGAGCAGTTCTTC
12,TRBJ1-1,NA,NA,TRBV4-1,CASSLRYGKAFF,TGCGCCAGCAGCCTCCGTTATGGGAAAGCTTTCTTT
15,TRBJ1-1,few,NA,TRBV7-2,CASSLAAKPNTEAFF,TGTGCCAGCAGCTTAGCGGCGAAACCGAACACTGAAGCTTTCTTT
14,TRBJ1-5,NA,NA,TRBV5-8,CASSPRDTNQPQHF,TGTGCCAGCAGCCCACGGGACACCAATCAGCCCCAGCATTTT
14,TRBJ2-2,NA,NA,TRBV5-1,CASSQTTNTGELFF,TGCGCCAGCAGCCAGACAACGAACACCGGGGAGCTGTTTTTT
15,TRBJ2-5,NA,NA,TRBV7-6,CASSDKMTRGETQYF,TGTGCCAGCAGCGATAAAATGACACGCGGGGAGACCCAGTACTTC
14,TRBJ2-5,NA,NA,TRBV11-2,CASSLGVREETQYF,TGTGCCAGCAGCTTAGGGGTACGGGAAGAGACCCAGTACTTC
14,TRBJ2-1,NA,NA,TRBV19,CATGGQGYYNEQFF,TGTGCCACCGGGGGGCAGGGATACTACAATGAGCAGTTCTTC
14,TRBJ1-2,NA,TRBD1,TRBV9,CASSLNRGRGGYTF,TGTGCCAGCAGCCTAAACAGGGGGCGAGGTGGCTACACCTTC
14,TRBJ2-7,NA,TRBD2,TRBV11-2,CASSLDRLAGVGYF,TGTGCCAGCAGCTTAGACCGACTAGCGGGAGTGGGGTACTTC
13,TRBJ2-5,NA,NA,TRBV10-3,CAISAYREETQYF,TGTGCCATCAGTGCGTACAGGGAAGAGACCCAGTACTTC
17,TRBJ2-7,once,TRBD2,TRBV5-1,CASSLLASGGSPNEQYF,TGCGCCAGCAGCTTGTTGGCTAGCGGGGGCTCCCCCAACGAGCAGTACTTC
14,TRBJ1-1,few,TRBD1,TRBV5-1,CASSFQGADTEAFF,TGCGCCAGCAGCTTCCAGGGGGCGGACACTGAAGCTTTCTTT
13,TRBJ2-3,once,TRBD2,TRBV30,CASAGGPGDTQYF,TGTGCCTCTGCGGGGGGGCCGGGAGATACGCAGTATTTT
14,TRBJ1-4,NA,TRBD1,TRBV7-9,CASSLPGQYEKLFF,TGTGCCAGCAGCCTTCCGGGACAGTACGAAAAACTGTTTTTT
14,TRBJ1-5,NA,NA,TRBV30,CAWSVGTLAQPQHF,TGTGCCTGGAGTGTAGGAACCTTAGCACAGCCCCAGCATTTT
14,TRBJ2-3,NA,NA,TRBV7-2,CASNRRGRADTQYF,TGTGCCAGCAACCGTAGGGGGAGGGCAGATACGCAGTATTTT